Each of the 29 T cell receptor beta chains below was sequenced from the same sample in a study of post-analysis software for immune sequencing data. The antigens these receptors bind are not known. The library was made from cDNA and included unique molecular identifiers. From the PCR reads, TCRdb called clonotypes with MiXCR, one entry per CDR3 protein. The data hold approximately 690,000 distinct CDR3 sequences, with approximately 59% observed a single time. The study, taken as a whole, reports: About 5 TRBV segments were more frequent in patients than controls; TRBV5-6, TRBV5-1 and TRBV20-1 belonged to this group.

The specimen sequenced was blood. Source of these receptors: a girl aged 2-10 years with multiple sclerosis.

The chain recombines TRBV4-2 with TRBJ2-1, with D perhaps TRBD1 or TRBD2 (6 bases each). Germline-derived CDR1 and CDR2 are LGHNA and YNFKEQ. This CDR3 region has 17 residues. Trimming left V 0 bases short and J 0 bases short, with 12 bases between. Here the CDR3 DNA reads TGTGCCAGCAGCCAAGAAGGGGGGTTGAGCTCCTACAATGAGCAGTTCTTC. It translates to CASSQEGGLSSYNEQFF.

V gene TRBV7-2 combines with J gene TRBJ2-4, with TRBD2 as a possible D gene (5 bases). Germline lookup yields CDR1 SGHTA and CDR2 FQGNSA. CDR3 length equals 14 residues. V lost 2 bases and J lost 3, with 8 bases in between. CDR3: CASSLYGIKNIQYF. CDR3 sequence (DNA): TGTGCCAGCAGCTTATACGGGATCAAAAACATTCAGTACTTC.

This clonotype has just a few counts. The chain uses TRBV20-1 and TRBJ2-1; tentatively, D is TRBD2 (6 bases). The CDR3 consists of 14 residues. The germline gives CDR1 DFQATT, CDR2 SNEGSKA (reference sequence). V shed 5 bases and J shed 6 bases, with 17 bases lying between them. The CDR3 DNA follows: TGCAGTGCTGTCCAGCGGGCCCTCGGCAATGAGCAGTTCTTC. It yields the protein CSAVQRALGNEQFF.

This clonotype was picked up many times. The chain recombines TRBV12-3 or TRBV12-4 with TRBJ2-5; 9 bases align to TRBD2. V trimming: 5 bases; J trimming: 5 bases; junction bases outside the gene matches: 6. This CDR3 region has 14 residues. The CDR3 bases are TGTGCCAGCAGTCAGGGGACTAGCACGGAGACCCAGTACTTC. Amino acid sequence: CASSQGTSTETQYF.

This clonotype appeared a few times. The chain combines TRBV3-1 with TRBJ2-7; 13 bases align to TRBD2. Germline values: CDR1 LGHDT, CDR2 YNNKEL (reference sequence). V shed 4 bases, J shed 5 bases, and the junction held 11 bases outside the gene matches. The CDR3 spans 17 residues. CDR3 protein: CASSRGLAGLRRDEQYF. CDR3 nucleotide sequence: TGTGCCAGCAGCCGGGGACTAGCGGGGCTCCGTCGGGACGAGCAGTACTTC.

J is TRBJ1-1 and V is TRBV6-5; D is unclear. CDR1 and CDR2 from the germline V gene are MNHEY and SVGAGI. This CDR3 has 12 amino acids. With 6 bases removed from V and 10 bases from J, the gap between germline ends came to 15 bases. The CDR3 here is CASRSSSGVAFF. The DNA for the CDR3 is TGTGCCAGCAGAAGTTCCTCTGGGGTAGCTTTCTTT.

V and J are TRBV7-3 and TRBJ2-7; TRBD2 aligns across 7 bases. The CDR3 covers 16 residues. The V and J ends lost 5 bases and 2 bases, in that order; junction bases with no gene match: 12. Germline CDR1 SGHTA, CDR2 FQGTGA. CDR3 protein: CASSLRGQGGTYEQYF. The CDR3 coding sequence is TGTGCCAGCAGCCTGCGAGGGCAGGGAGGGACCTACGAGCAGTACTTC. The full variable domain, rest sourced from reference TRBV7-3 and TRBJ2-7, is GAGVSQTPSNKVTEKGKYVELRCDPISGHTALYWYRQSLGQGPEFLIYFQGTGAADDSGLPNDRFFAVRPEGSVSTLKIQRTERGDSAVYLCASSLRGQGGTYEQYFGPGTRLTVT.

The CDR3 coding sequence is TGTGCCAGCAGCCGAGGAACTGACAGGCAATTAACGTATGGCTACACCTTC. This gives the protein CASSRGTDRQLTYGYTF. The chain uses TRBV3-1 and TRBJ1-2, with D possibly being TRBD1 (6 bases). CDR3 length: 17 amino acids. Germline V gene sequence: CDR1 LGHDT, CDR2 YNNKEL (reference sequence). V was pared by 4 bases and J by 5 bases, with 23 bases between.

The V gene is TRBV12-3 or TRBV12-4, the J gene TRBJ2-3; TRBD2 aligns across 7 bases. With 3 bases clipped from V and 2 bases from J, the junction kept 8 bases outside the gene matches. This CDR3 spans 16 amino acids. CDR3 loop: CASSFWGGLITDTQYF. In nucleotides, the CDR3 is TGTGCCAGCAGTTTCTGGGGGGGGTTGATCACAGATACGCAGTATTTT.

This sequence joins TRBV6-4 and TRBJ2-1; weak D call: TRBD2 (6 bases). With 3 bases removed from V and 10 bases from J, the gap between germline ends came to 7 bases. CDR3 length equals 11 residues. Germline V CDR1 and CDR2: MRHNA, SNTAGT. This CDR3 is CASSEGGEQFF. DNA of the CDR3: TGTGCCAGCAGTGAAGGAGGGGAGCAGTTCTTC.

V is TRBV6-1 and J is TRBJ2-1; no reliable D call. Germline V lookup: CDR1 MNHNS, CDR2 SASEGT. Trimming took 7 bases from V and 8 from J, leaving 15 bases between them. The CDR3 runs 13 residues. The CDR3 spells CASTPLAGYEQFF. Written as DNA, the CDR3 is TGTGCCAGCACTCCATTGGCTGGATATGAGCAGTTCTTC.

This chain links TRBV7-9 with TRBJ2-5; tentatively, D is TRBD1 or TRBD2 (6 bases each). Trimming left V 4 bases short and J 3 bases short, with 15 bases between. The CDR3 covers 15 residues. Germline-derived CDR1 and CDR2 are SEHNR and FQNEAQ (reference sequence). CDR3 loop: CASSSRGGREETQYF. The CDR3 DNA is TGTGCCAGCAGCTCCCGAGGGGGGCGCGAAGAGACCCAGTACTTC.

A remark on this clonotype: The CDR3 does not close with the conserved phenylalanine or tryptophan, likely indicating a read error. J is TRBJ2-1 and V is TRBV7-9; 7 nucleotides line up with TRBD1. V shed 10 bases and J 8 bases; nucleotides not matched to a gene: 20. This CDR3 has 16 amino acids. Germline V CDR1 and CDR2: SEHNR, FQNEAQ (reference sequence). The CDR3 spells CATERPRVTGADEQFT. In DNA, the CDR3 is TGTGCCACCGAGCGCCCAAGAGTTACAGGGGCGGATGAGCAGTTCACC.

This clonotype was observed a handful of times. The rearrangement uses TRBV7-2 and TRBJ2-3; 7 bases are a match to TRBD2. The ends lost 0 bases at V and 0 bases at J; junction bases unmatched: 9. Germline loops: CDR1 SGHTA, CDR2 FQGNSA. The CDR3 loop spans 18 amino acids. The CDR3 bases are TGTGCCAGCAGCTTAGCGGCAGCTAGCGGCCTTAGCACAGATACGCAGTATTTT. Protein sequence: CASSLAAASGLSTDTQYF.

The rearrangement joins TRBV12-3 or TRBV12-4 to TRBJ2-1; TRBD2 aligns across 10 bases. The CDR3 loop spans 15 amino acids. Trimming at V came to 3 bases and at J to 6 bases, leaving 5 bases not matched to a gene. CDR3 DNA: TGTGCCAGCAGTTTCAGAGGGACTAGCGTCAATGAGCAGTTCTTC. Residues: CASSFRGTSVNEQFF.

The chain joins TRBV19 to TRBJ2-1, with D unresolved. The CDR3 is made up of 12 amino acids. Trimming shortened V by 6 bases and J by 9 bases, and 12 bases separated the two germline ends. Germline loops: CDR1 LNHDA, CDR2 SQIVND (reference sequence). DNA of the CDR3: TGTGCCAGTAGCTGGCTGGGTAGTGAGCAGTTCTTC. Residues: CASSWLGSEQFF.

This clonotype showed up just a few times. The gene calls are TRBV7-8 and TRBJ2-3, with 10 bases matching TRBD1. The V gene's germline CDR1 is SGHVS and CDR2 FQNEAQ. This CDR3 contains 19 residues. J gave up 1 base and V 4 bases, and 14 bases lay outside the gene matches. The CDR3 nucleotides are TGTGCCAGCAGCTACAGTCCCGGGACAGGGGCCACCGGCACAGATACGCAGTATTTT. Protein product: CASSYSPGTGATGTDTQYF.

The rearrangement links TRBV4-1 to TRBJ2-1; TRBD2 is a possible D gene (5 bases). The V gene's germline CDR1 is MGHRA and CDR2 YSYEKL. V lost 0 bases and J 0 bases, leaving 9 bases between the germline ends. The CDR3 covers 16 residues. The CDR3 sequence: CASSQEGVDSYNEQFF. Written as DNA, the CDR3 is TGCGCCAGCAGCCAAGAGGGAGTGGACTCCTACAATGAGCAGTTCTTC.

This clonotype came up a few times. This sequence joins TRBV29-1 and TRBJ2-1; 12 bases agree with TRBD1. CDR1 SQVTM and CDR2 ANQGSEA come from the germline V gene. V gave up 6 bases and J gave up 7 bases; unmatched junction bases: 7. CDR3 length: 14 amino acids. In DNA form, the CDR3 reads TGCAGCGTCACGGGACAGGGGGCGATTAATGAGCAGTTCTTC. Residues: CSVTGQGAINEQFF.

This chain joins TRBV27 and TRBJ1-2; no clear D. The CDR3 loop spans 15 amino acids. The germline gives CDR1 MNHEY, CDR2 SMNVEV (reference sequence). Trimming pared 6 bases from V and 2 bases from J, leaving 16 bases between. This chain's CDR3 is CASSRGWGGNYGYTF. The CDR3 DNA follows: TGTGCCAGCAGCCGGGGTTGGGGAGGCAACTATGGCTACACCTTC.

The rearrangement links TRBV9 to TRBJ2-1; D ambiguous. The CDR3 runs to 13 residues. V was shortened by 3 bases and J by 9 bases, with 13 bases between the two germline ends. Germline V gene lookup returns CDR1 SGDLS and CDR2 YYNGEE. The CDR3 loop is CASSDPVNTEQFF. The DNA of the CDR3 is TGTGCCAGCAGCGACCCCGTCAACACTGAGCAGTTCTTC.

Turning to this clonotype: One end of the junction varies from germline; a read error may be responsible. The CDR3 region is CTSSSGSRETQYF. The CDR3 nucleotides read TGCACCAGCAGCTCCGGGTCTAGGGAGACCCAGTACTTC. V is TRBV5-1 and J is TRBJ2-5; no clear D. Germline CDR1 is SGHRS and CDR2 is YFSETQ. The length of the CDR3 is 13 residues.

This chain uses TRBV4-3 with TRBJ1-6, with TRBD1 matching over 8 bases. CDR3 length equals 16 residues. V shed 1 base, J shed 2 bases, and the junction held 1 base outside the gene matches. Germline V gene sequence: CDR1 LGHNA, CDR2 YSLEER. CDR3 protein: CASSQATGAYNSPLHF. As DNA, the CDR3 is TGCGCCAGCAGCCAAGCGACAGGGGCCTATAATTCACCCCTCCACTTT.

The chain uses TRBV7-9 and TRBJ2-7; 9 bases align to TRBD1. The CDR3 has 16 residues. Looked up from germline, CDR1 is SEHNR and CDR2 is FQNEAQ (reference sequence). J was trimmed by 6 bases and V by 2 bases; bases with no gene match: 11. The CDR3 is CASSLLQGAQASEQYF. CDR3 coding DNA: TGTGCCAGCAGCTTACTACAGGGGGCTCAAGCTTCCGAGCAGTACTTC.

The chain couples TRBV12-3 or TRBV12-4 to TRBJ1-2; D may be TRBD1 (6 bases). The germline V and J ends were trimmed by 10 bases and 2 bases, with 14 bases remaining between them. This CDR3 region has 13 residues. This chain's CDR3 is CATGTQENYGYTF. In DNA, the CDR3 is TGTGCCACCGGGACACAGGAAAACTATGGCTACACCTTC.

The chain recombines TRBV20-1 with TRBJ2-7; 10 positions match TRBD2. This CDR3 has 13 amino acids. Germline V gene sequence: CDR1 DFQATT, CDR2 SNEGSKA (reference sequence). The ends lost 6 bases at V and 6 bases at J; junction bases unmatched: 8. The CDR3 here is CSARGLAWGEQYF. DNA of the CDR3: TGCAGTGCCCGGGGACTAGCGTGGGGCGAGCAGTACTTC.

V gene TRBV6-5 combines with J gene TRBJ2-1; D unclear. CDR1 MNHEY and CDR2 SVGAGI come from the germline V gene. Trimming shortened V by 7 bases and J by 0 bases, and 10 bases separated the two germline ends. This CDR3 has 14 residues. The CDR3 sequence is CASKRSTSYNEQFF. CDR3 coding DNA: TGTGCCAGCAAGAGGTCGACCTCCTACAATGAGCAGTTCTTC.

The CDR3 DNA reads as TGTGCCAGCAGTAAACCGACAGGGCGCACAGATACGCAGTATTTT. This codes for CASSKPTGRTDTQYF. The genes are TRBV12-3 or TRBV12-4 and TRBJ2-3; 7 bases agree with TRBD1. This CDR3 region has 15 residues. Trimming cost V 5 bases and J 1 base; bases outside gene matches: 6.

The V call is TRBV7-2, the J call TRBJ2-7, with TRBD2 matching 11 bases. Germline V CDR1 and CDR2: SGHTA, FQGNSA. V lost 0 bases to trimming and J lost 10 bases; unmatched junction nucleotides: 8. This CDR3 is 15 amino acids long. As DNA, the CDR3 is TGTGCCAGCAGCTTAGCGGGACTAGCGGAAGAGGCCCAGTACTTC. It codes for CASSLAGLAEEAQYF. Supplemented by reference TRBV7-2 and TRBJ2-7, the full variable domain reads GAGVSQSPSNKVTEKGKDVELRCDPISGHTALYWYRQSLGQGLEFLIYFQGNSAPDKSGLPSDRFSAERTGGSVSTLTIQRTQQEDSAVYLCASSLAGLAEEAQYFGPGTRLTVT.